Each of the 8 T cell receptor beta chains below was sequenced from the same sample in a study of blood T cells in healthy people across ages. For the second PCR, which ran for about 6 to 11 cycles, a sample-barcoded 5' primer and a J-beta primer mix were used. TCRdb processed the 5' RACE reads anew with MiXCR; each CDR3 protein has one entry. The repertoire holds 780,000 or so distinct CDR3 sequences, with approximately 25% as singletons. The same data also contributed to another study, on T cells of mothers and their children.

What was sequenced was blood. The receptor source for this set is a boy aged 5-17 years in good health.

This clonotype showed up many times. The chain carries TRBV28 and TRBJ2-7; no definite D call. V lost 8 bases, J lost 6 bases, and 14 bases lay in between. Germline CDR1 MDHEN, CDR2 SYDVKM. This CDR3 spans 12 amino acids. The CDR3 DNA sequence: TGTGCCAGCCGCGGCCCCCTCGGCGAGCAGTACTTC. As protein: CASRGPLGEQYF.

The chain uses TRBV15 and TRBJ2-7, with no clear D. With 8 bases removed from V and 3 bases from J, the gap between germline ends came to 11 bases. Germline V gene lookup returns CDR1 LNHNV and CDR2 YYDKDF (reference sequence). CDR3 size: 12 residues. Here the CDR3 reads CATGSRDYEQYF. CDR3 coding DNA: TGTGCCACCGGTAGTAGGGACTACGAGCAGTACTTC.

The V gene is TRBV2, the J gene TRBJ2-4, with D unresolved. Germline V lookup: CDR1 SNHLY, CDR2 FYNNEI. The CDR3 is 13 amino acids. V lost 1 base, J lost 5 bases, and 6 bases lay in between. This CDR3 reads CASSEEAENIQYF. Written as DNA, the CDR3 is TGTGCCAGCAGTGAAGAGGCAGAAAACATTCAGTACTTC.

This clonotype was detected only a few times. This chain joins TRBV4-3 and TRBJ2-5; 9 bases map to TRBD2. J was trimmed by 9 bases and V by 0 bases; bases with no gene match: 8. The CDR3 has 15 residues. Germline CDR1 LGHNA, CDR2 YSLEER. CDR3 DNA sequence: TGCGCCAGCAGCCAAGATCGAGGGCTAGCGGGGTCCCAGTACTTC. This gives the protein CASSQDRGLAGSQYF.

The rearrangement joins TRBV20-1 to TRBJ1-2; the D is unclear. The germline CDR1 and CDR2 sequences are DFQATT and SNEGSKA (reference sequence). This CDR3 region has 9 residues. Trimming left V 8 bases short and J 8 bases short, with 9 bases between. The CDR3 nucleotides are TGCAGTATAGTCCGAGGCTACACCTTC. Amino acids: CSIVRGYTF.

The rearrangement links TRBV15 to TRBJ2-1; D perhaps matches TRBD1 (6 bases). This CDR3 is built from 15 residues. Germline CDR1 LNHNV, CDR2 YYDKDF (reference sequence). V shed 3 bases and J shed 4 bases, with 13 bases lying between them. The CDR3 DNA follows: TGTGCCACCAGCAGGGACAGAGACCCGTACAATGAGCAGTTCTTC. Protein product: CATSRDRDPYNEQFF.

Here the CDR3 DNA reads TGTGCCAGCAGCCAAGTGGCAGGACAAGCGCTGTACGAGCAGTACTTC. Its translation is CASSQVAGQALYEQYF. This sequence joins TRBV3-1 and TRBJ2-7; perhaps TRBD1 as D (5 bases). Trimming shortened V by 1 base and J by 4 bases, and 17 bases separated the two germline ends. Germline values: CDR1 LGHDT, CDR2 YNNKEL (reference sequence). The CDR3 covers 16 residues.

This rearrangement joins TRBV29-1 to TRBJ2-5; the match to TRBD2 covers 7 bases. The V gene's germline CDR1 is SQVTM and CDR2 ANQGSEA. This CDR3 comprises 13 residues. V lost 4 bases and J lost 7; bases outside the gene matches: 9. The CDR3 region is CSVVGEGLLTQYF. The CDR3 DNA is TGCAGCGTTGTAGGGGAGGGGCTGTTGACCCAGTACTTC. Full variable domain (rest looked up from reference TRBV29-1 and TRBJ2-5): SAVISQKPSRDICQRGTSLTIQCQVDSQVTMMFWYRQQPGQSLTLIATANQGSEATYESGFVIDKFPISRPNLTFSTLTVSNMSPEDSSIYLCSVVGEGLLTQYFGPGTRLLVL.